A selection of T cell receptor beta chains follows, all from one sample in a study of blood T cell repertoires in COVID-19. TCRdb's table, derived via immunoSEQ multiplex PCR, lists solely in-frame clones and lacks some. The table records hundreds of thousands of clones, roughly 87% of them present only once. Sample: peripheral blood. These receptor sequences come from a woman in her 50s who had recovered from COVID-19. The CDR3 runs from the conserved cysteine through the conserved F or W. A D gene is named only where the DNA matches it firmly. Clone size, where shown, is once, few, many, or a class for clones that have expanded.

D | J | size | V | DNA | CDR3
NA | TRBJ2-7 | NA | TRBV5-1 | TGCGCCAGCAGCTTGCAGGTTTCGGACGAGCAGTACTTC | CASSLQVSDEQYF
TRBD1 | TRBJ1-2 | once | TRBV5-1 | TGCGCCAGCAGCTTGGAGGGGGCAGGGGTCTATGGCTACACCTTC | CASSLEGAGVYGYTF
TRBD1 | TRBJ1-6 | NA | TRBV2 | TGTGCCAGCAAGAACCGGGACAGGGGGATTCCACCCCTCCACTTT | CASKNRDRGIPPLHF
TRBD2 | TRBJ2-7 | NA | TRBV7-8 | TGTGCCAGCAGCTTAGTAGCGGGGGGCCAGGACCACGAGCAGTACTTC | CASSLVAGGQDHEQYF
NA | TRBJ2-7 | few | TRBV7-9 | TGTGCCAGCAGCCCCCGGGATTTACCCTACGAGCAGTACTTC | CASSPRDLPYEQYF
TRBD1 | TRBJ1-1 | NA | TRBV27 | TGTGCCAGCAGTTTGACAGGGTCCGGAACTGAAGCTTTCTTT | CASSLTGSGTEAFF
NA | TRBJ1-2 | NA | TRBV7-2 | TGTGCCAGCAGCTTAAATGGAGACAACTATGGCTACACCTTC | CASSLNGDNYGYTF
TRBD1 | TRBJ1-2 | NA | TRBV19 | TGTGCCAGTAGTATCGGACAGGGGTTCCTCTATGGCTACACCTTC | CASSIGQGFLYGYTF
NA | TRBJ2-5 | NA | TRBV10-3 | TGTGCCATCAGTGAGGGGGGGACAGTTCAAGAGACCCAGTACTTC | CAISEGGTVQETQYF
TRBD2 | TRBJ2-1 | NA | TRBV30 | TGTGCCTGGAGAGTGGGAGGGTATGTGGAGCAGTTCTTC | CAWRVGGYVEQFF
NA | TRBJ2-3 | NA | TRBV28 | TGTGCCAGCAGTAGAAGAGCGACCGGTGGGACAGATACGCAGTATTTT | CASSRRATGGTDTQYF
TRBD2 | TRBJ2-7 | once | TRBV28 | TGTGCCAGCAGCCCCCCAACGGGAGGCAGGTACGAGCAGTACTTC | CASSPPTGGRYEQYF
NA | TRBJ2-1 | NA | TRBV9 | TGTGCCAGCAGCGTAGAAGGGGTCCTCTACAATGAGCAGTTCTTC | CASSVEGVLYNEQFF
TRBD1 | TRBJ1-1 | NA | TRBV29-1 | TGCAGCGTTGAAGAGTTCCAGGGGGCTACTGAAGCTTTCTTT | CSVEEFQGATEAFF
NA | TRBJ1-2 | NA | TRBV4-3 | TGCGCCAGCAGCCAAGATCCCGACCAGGGGTATGGCTACACCTTC | CASSQDPDQGYGYTF
NA | TRBJ1-2 | NA | TRBV6-5 | TGTGCCAGCAGTACTGGGAGTTCCGGTGGCTACACCTTC | CASSTGSSGGYTF
TRBD2 | TRBJ2-5 | NA | TRBV27 | TGTGCCAGCAGCCGGCTCGGGGGGTTCGAGACCCAGTACTTC | CASSRLGGFETQYF
NA | TRBJ1-2 | NA | TRBV2 | TGTGCCAGCACTGGCAGTTACTATGGCTACACCTTC | CASTGSYYGYTF
NA | TRBJ1-1 | NA | TRBV11-1 | TGTGCCAGCAGCTTAGTCCCTCTAGGCGCCACTGAAGCTTTCTTT | CASSLVPLGATEAFF
TRBD1 | TRBJ1-1 | NA | TRBV7-9 | TGTGCCAGCAGCTTATCGGACAGGGCCGCTTTCTTT | CASSLSDRAAFF
TRBD1 | TRBJ1-1 | NA | TRBV18 | TGTGCCAGCTCACCGTACACAGGGGCTCCGGACGAAGCTTTCTTT | CASSPYTGAPDEAFF
NA | TRBJ1-2 | NA | TRBV5-1 | TGCGCCAGCAGCGCTAGACAGGCGGGCGGCTACACCTTC | CASSARQAGGYTF
NA | TRBJ2-3 | once | TRBV7-2 | TGTGCCAGCAGCTTATCGCGAGCCTCATCTGCGCAGTATTTT | CASSLSRASSAQYF
NA | TRBJ2-2 | NA | TRBV7-2 | TGTGCCAGCAGCGGAGATAGAGGGGAGCTGTTTTTT | CASSGDRGELFF
TRBD1 | TRBJ2-7 | NA | TRBV30 | TGTGCCTGGAGCGCCGGGACAGTGATTGTGTACTTC | CAWSAGTVIVYF
TRBD2 | TRBJ2-1 | NA | TRBV5-1 | TGCGCCAGCACACCTAGCGGGAGGGTCGTGGAGCAGTTCTTC | CASTPSGRVVEQFF
NA | TRBJ1-3 | few | TRBV21-1 | TGTGCCAGCAGCAAAAATGGGAGGGTCTCTGGAAACACCATATATTTT | CASSKNGRVSGNTIYF
NA | TRBJ2-1 | NA | TRBV4-2 | TGTGCCAGCAGCCAAGAAAGACTCCTAAGGAATGAGCAGTTCTTC | CASSQERLLRNEQFF
TRBD1 | TRBJ1-1 | NA | TRBV2 | TGTGCCAGCATGGGACAGGGACAGACTGAAGCTTTCTTT | CASMGQGQTEAFF
NA | TRBJ2-1 | NA | TRBV5-1 | TGCGCCAGCAGCTTGGTTCCCGGGTCAAACAATGAGCAGTTCTTC | CASSLVPGSNNEQFF
TRBD1 | TRBJ2-2 | NA | TRBV28 | TGTGCCAGCAGCACCTCAGGGGGCAGGGAGCTGTTTTTT | CASSTSGGRELFF
NA | TRBJ1-4 | NA | TRBV27 | TGTGCCAGCAGTCACCGGACGGTCGCGGGCCCTGAAAAACTGTTTTTT | CASSHRTVAGPEKLFF
NA | TRBJ2-7 | NA | TRBV10-3 | TGTGCCATCAGTGAGTCGGGCAGGGGATACGACGAGCAGTACTTC | CAISESGRGYDEQYF
TRBD1 | TRBJ1-4 | NA | TRBV28 | TGTGCCAGCAGTCACCAGGACAGGGGCAGTGAAAAACTGTTTTTT | CASSHQDRGSEKLFF
NA | TRBJ1-1 | NA | TRBV5-1 | TGCGCCAGCAGCGCGGAGGGTCCGGGGAAGACTGAAGCTTTCTTT | CASSAEGPGKTEAFF
TRBD2 | TRBJ2-1 | NA | TRBV9 | TGTGCCAGCAGCGTTAGCGGGAGCTCCTACAATGAGCAGTTCTTC | CASSVSGSSYNEQFF
NA | TRBJ1-5 | NA | TRBV19 | TGTGCCAGTAGTATTCAGGGATCTGATCAGCCCCAGCATTTT | CASSIQGSDQPQHF
TRBD2 | TRBJ2-7 | NA | TRBV15 | TGTGCCACCAGCAGTCCAAGCGGGAGGGAGGACGAGCAGTACTTC | CATSSPSGREDEQYF
TRBD1 | TRBJ2-3 | NA | TRBV18 | TGTGCCAGCTCACCTGGGACAGGGGGGACAGATACGCAGTATTTT | CASSPGTGGTDTQYF
TRBD1 | TRBJ1-1 | NA | TRBV19 | TGTGCCAGTAGTATAGATCAACTTCGACAGGGGACTGAAGCTTTCTTT | CASSIDQLRQGTEAFF
TRBD1 | TRBJ1-2 | NA | TRBV3-1/TRBV3-2 | TGTGCCAGCAGCCAAAATCACAGGGGCGGCTATGGCTACACCTTC | CASSQNHRGGYGYTF
NA | TRBJ1-3 | NA | TRBV2 | TGTGCCAGCAGGCAGCGCAGGGCACACTCTGGAAACACCATATATTTT | CASRQRRAHSGNTIYF
NA | TRBJ2-1 | NA | TRBV19 | TGTGCCAGTAGTATAGGTGGACAGAATGAGCAGTTCTTC | CASSIGGQNEQFF
NA | TRBJ2-5 | once | TRBV5-1 | TGCGCCAGCAGCTTACGGGGGGCACAAGAGACCCAGTACTTC | CASSLRGAQETQYF
NA | TRBJ1-2 | NA | TRBV12-3/TRBV12-4 | TGTGCCAGCACCGAGGGCGTTTGGGGTGGCTACACCTTC | CASTEGVWGGYTF
TRBD1 | TRBJ1-1 | NA | TRBV9 | TGTGCCAGCAATAACAGGGGCGGCACTGAAGCTTTCTTT | CASNNRGGTEAFF
NA | TRBJ2-1 | NA | TRBV9 | TGTGCCAGCAGCGAGCGGCAACATAAGAATGAGCAGTTCTTC | CASSERQHKNEQFF
NA | TRBJ2-1 | NA | TRBV19 | TGTGCCAGTAGTATGGGGGTTCCCAGGGGTCGGGAACCTGGGCAGTTCTTC | CASSMGVPRGREPGQFF
TRBD2 | TRBJ2-5 | NA | TRBV3-1/TRBV3-2 | TGTGCCAGCAGTCGTTCGGGGGGAACAGAGACCCAGTACTTC | CASSRSGGTETQYF
TRBD2 | TRBJ2-1 | NA | TRBV5-1 | TGCGCCACCAGGGCGGGGGATCAGAACAATGAGCAGTTCTTC | CATRAGDQNNEQFF
NA | TRBJ1-4 | NA | TRBV4-3 | TGCGCCAGCAGCCAAGATAGGTCCGGGTATGGTGAAAAACTGTTTTTT | CASSQDRSGYGEKLFF
TRBD1 | TRBJ1-5 | NA | TRBV19 | TGTGCCAGTAGTCCCTACGCCGGGACAGGGGTATTTATTCAGCCCCAGCATTTT | CASSPYAGTGVFIQPQHF
TRBD2 | TRBJ2-1 | NA | TRBV6-2/TRBV6-3 | TGTGCCAGCAGTTCTAAAACTAGCGGCGTCTACAATGAGCAGTTCTTC | CASSSKTSGVYNEQFF
TRBD1 | TRBJ2-3 | NA | TRBV19 | TGTGCCAGCGCGACAGGGGTAGGCACAGATACGCAGTATTTT | CASATGVGTDTQYF